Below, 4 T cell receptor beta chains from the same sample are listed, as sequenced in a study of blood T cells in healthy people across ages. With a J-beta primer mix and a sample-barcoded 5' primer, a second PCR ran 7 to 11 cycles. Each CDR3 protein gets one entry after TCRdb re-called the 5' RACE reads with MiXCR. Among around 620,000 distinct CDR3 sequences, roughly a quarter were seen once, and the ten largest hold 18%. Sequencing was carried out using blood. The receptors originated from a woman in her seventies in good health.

The chain's CDR3 is CSAPKRQRLYIQYF. As DNA, the CDR3 is TGCAGTGCCCCGAAAAGACAGAGGTTGTACATTCAGTACTTC. This chain joins TRBV20-1 and TRBJ2-4; TRBD1 is a possible D gene (5 bases). CDR3 size: 14 residues. Looked up from germline, CDR1 is DFQATT and CDR2 is SNEGSKA (reference sequence). Deletions cut 6 bases from V and 8 bases from J, with 20 bases between.

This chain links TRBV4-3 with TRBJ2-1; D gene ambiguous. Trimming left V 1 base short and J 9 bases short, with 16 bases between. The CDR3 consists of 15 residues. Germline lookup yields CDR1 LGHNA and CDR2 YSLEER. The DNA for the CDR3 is TGCGCCAGCAGCCAAGGGTCCCAGGCGCTAGGTGAGCAGTTCTTC. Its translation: CASSQGSQALGEQFF.

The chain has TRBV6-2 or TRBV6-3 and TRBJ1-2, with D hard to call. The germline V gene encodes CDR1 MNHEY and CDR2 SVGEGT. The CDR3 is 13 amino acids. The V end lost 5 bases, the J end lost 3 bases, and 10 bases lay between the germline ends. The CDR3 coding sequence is TGTGCCAGCAGTCTAGACAACTACTATGGCTACACCTTC. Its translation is CASSLDNYYGYTF.

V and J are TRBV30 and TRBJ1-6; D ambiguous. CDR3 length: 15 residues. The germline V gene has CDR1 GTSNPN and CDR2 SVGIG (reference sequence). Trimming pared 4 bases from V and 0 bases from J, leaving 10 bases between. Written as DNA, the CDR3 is TGTGCCTGGATTTCAGGCAGCTCCTATAATTCACCCCTCCACTTT. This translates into CAWISGSSYNSPLHF.